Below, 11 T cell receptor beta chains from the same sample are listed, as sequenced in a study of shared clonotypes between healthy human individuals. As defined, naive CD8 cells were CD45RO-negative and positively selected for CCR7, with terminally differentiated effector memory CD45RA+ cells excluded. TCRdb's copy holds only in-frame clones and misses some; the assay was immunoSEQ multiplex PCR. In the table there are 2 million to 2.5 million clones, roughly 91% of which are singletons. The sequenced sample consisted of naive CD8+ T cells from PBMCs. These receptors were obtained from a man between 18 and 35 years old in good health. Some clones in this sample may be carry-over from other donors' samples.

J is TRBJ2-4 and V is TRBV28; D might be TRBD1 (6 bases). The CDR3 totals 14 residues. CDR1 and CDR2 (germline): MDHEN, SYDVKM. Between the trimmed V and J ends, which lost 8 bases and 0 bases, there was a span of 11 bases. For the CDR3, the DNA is TGTGCCAGCGCGACAGGACTAGCCAAAAACATTCAGTACTTC. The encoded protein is CASATGLAKNIQYF. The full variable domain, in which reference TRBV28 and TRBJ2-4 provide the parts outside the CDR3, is DVKVTQSSRYLVKRTGEKVFLECVQDMDHENMFWYRQDPGLGLRLIYFSYDVKMKEKGDIPEGYSVSREKKERFSLILESASTNQTSMYLCASATGLAKNIQYFGAGTRLSVL.

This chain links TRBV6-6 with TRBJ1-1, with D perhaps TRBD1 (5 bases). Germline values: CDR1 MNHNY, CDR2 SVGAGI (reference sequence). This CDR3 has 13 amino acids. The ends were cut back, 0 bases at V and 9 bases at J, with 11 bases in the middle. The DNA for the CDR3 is TGTGCCAGCAGTTACTCGACTTGGGGACAAGCTTTCTTT. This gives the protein CASSYSTWGQAFF.

The CDR3 nucleotides read TGTGCCAGCAGCTTGGCCCGTGGGGGGCTCTACGAGCAGTACTTC. It is translated as CASSLARGGLYEQYF. The rearrangement links TRBV5-8 to TRBJ2-7, with D perhaps being TRBD1 or TRBD2 (6 bases each). Per germline, CDR1 SGHTS and CDR2 YDEGEE. The V end lost 0 bases, the J end lost 3 bases, and 13 bases lay between the germline ends. The CDR3 runs to 15 residues. Drawing the rest from reference TRBV5-8 and TRBJ2-7, the complete variable domain is EAGVTQSPTHLIKTRGQQATLRCSPISGHTSVYWYQQALGLGLQFLLWYDEGEERNRGNFPPRFSGRQFPNYSSELNVNALELEDSALYLCASSLARGGLYEQYFGPGTRLTVT.

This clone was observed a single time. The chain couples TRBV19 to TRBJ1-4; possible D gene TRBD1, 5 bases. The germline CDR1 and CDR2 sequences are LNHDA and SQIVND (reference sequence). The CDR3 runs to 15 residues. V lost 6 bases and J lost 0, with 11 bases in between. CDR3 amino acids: CASSPGAPTNEKLFF. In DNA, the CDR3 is TGTGCCAGTAGCCCCGGGGCCCCAACTAATGAAAAACTGTTTTTT.

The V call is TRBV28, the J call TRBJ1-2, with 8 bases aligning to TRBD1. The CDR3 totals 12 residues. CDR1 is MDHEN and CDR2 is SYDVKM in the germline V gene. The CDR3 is CGTGNDAYGYTF. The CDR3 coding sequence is TGTGGGACAGGGAACGACGCCTATGGCTACACCTTC.

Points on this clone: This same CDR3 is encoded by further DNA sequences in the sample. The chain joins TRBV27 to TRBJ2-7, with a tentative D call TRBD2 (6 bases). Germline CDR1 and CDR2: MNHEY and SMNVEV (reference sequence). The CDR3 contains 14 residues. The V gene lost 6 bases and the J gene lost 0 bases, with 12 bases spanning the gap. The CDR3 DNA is TGTGCCAGCAGCCCGCGGGATAGCTCCTACGAGCAGTACTTC. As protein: CASSPRDSSYEQYF.

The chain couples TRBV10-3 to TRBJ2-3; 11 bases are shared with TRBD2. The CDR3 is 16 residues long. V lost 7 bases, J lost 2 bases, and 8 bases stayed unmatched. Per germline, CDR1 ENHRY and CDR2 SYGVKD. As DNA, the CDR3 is TGTGCCATCACCCCTGGACTAGCGGGTTACACAGATACGCAGTATTTT. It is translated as CAITPGLAGYTDTQYF.

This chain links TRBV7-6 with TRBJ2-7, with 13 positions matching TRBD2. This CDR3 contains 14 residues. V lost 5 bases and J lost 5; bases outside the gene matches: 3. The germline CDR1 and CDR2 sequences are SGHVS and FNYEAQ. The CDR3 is CASSRGTSGNEQYF. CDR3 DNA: TGTGCCAGCAGCCGCGGGACTAGCGGGAACGAGCAGTACTTC.

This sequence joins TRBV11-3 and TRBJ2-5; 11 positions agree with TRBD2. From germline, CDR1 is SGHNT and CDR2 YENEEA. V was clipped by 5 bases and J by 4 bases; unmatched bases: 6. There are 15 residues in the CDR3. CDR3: CASSVTSGGRETQYF. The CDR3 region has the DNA TGTGCCAGCAGCGTTACTAGCGGGGGTAGAGAGACCCAGTACTTC.

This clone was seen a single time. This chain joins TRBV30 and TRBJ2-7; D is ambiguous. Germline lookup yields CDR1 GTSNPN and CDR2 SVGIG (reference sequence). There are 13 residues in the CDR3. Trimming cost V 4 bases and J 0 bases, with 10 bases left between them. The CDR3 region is CAWIGGSSYEQYF. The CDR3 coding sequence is TGTGCCTGGATAGGCGGTTCCTCCTACGAGCAGTACTTC.

CDR3 nucleotide sequence: TGTGCCAGCAGCATGGGAAGGGAAAGTGTTGCCTACAATGAGCAGTTCTTC. Protein sequence: CASSMGRESVAYNEQFF. This chain uses TRBV5-6 with TRBJ2-1, with D unresolved. The V end was cut by 4 bases, the J end by 2 bases, with 19 bases between. The germline V gene encodes CDR1 SGHDT and CDR2 YYEEEE. CDR3 length: 17 amino acids.